This T cell receptor beta chain was observed in a study of patients and donors after allogeneic stem cell transplantation. MiXCR, applied by TCRdb to the RT-PCR reads, yields one record per CDR3 protein. The table has tens of thousands of distinct CDR3 sequences, just under 5% seen once. J gave up 10 bases and V 4 bases, and 10 bases lay outside the gene matches. The CDR3 length is 15 residues. CDR1 is LGHDT and CDR2 is YNNKEL in the germline V gene (reference sequence). In its sample, this clonotype was seen many times. The chain is built from TRBV3-1 and TRBJ1-4; 9 positions match TRBD1. The sequence derives from a human donor who was either an allogeneic HSCT recipient or a stem cell or donor lymphocyte infusion donor (not recorded which). It is not recorded whose cells these are; they may come from a transplant donor. Material for sequencing was blood, either unsorted or a sorted T cell fraction (not recorded which). The DNA for the CDR3 is TGTGCCAGCAGCCGACCGGGACAGGGAGGAGGAAAACTGTTTTTT. Protein sequence: CASSRPGQGGGKLFF.